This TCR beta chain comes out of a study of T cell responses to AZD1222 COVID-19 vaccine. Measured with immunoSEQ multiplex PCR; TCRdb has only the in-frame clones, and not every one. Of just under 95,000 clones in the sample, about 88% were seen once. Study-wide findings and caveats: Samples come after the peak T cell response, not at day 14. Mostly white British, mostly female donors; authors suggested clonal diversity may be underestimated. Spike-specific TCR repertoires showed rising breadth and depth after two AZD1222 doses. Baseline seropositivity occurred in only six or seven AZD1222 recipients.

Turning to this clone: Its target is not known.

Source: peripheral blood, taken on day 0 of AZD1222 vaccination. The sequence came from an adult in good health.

The CDR3 coding sequence is TGCGCCAGCAGCTTAGGGGGCGCACCACTTGGCACTGAAGCTTTCTTT. It translates to CASSLGGAPLGTEAFF. V gene TRBV5-1 combines with J gene TRBJ1-1, with 7 bases that match TRBD1. Germline trimming cut 2 bases from V and 4 bases from J; bases unmatched to any gene: 11. CDR1 is SGHRS and CDR2 is YFSETQ in the germline V gene. This CDR3 is built from 16 residues.